This TCR beta chain was identified during a study of T cell responses to AZD1222 COVID-19 vaccine. Study overall: Combined were second doses at about 4 or about 12 weeks. Study-wide results and caveats: Spike-spanning, vaccine-associated CD4 TCRs were dominant at 160-218 and 743-854. Clonal diversity was possibly underestimated; the donors were predominantly white British and more often female.

Clones were read by immunoSEQ multiplex PCR, and TCRdb kept only the in-frame ones, dropping some. The sample has 150,000 to 180,000 clones, under 95% seen once. For this clone: No antigen is known for it.

This TCR came from an adult in good health. The starting material was peripheral blood, obtained on day 0 of AZD1222 vaccination.

DNA for the CDR3: TGTGCCAGCCGGAGGGGAGTGTTAGGTGGCTACACCTTC. It encodes CASRRGVLGGYTF. The gene calls are TRBV12-3 or TRBV12-4 and TRBJ1-2; D possibly corresponds to TRBD1 (5 bases). V was shortened by 8 bases and J by 7 bases, with 17 bases between the two germline ends. The CDR3 is 13 amino acids.